This T cell receptor beta chain was observed in a study of blood T cells in healthy people across ages. Only a few counts were recorded for this clonotype. Sample-barcoded 5' priming and a J-beta primer mix drove a second PCR of about 6 to 12 cycles. TCRdb re-derived calls from the 5' RACE reads in MiXCR, one entry per CDR3 protein. The sample yields 1.5 million to 1.9 million distinct CDR3 sequences, 35% to 45% seen once. Each donor supplied around 9.9 milliliters of peripheral blood. Sequenced sample: blood. This receptor was taken from a woman aged 18-29 years in good health.

CDR3 protein: CSARPIGPSAWEQFF. CDR3 nucleotides: TGCAGTGCTAGGCCTATTGGTCCATCGGCATGGGAGCAGTTCTTC. This chain links TRBV20-1 with TRBJ2-1; D remains ambiguous. The CDR3 has 15 residues. Germline-derived CDR1 and CDR2 are DFQATT and SNEGSKA (reference sequence). V lost 3 bases and J lost 10, with 22 bases in between.